Listed here is a single T cell receptor beta chain. PCR involved 60 Vbeta and 13 Jbeta primers. The method was immunoSEQ multiplex PCR; TCRdb's version includes in-frame clones alone and lacks a portion of them. The sample has 90,000 to 110,000 clones, over 70% seen once. This entry comes from a study of cytomegalovirus exposure and HLA in healthy donors. The CDR3 is 15 residues long. The V end lost 4 bases, the J end lost 0 bases, and 14 bases lay between the germline ends. CDR1 is SGHRS and CDR2 is YFSETQ in the germline V gene. Material: PBMCs. This receptor was obtained from a male donor in good health and CMV-seronegative. The chain carries TRBV5-1 and TRBJ2-7; D may be TRBD2 (6 bases). In DNA, the CDR3 is TGCGCCAGCAGCCCCCGGGGTAGCGGCTCCTACGAGCAGTACTTC. It specifies CASSPRGSGSYEQYF.